This TCR beta chain was obtained from a study of blood T cell repertoires in COVID-19. Study in general: Sites across the United States, Italy and Spain contributed samples from acute and convalescent COVID-19. Sources were T cells, B-cell-depleted T cells, or PBMCs; the material itself was cDNA or gDNA.

Trimming cost V 6 bases and J 3 bases, with 11 bases left between them. Germline V gene data show CDR1 as MNHEY and CDR2 as SVGAGI. The CDR3 totals 13 residues. Source study methods: Quantification of nucleated cells was approximated via reference gene primer amplification. Clones were read by immunoSEQ multiplex PCR, and TCRdb kept only the in-frame ones, dropping some. V and J calls plus clone size are reproduced from that table; the DNA served to infer D and trimming. The sample shows about 60,000 clones, just over 85% of them seen only once. The material sequenced was peripheral blood. The chain has TRBV6-5 and TRBJ1-1; no clear D. The receptor was derived from a man between 60 and 75 years old with acute or convalescent COVID-19. The CDR3: CASSPGRYTEAFF. The CDR3 DNA reads TGTGCCAGCAGCCCGGGGAGATACACTGAAGCTTTCTTT.